A single sample is the source of the 25 T cell receptor beta chains below, sequenced in a study of high-grade serous ovarian cancer treatment subgroups. Produced via immunoSEQ multiplex PCR; TCRdb's table is partial and in-frame only. The sample lists 9,500 to 15,000 clones; 80% to 90% were seen once. Tumor tissue was taken before any definitive surgery or chemotherapy was given. The sequencing input was tumor tissue. These receptor sequences come from a human donor with high-grade serous ovarian cancer.

The chain links TRBV6-5 to TRBJ2-2; D gene ambiguous. Trimming cost V 5 bases and J 4 bases, with 8 bases left between them. The germline V gene encodes CDR1 MNHEY and CDR2 SVGAGI. The CDR3 sequence is 13 residues long. CDR3 in amino acids: CASSPSFTGELFF. In DNA, the CDR3 is TGTGCCAGCAGTCCGAGTTTCACCGGGGAGCTGTTTTTT.

The CDR3 DNA is TGTGCCAGTCGGGTCGGCACAGTCCGCTACAATGAGCAGTTCTTC. Translation gives CASRVGTVRYNEQFF. The chain links TRBV28 to TRBJ2-1; D unresolved. Germline loops: CDR1 MDHEN, CDR2 SYDVKM. This CDR3 spans 15 amino acids. Trimming pared 9 bases from V and 3 bases from J, leaving 18 bases between.

J is TRBJ2-2 and V is TRBV2, with D possibly TRBD2 on 7 matching bases. CDR1 and CDR2 from the germline V gene are SNHLY and FYNNEI. The CDR3 consists of 14 residues. Trimming took off 8 bases at V and 2 bases at J, with 12 bases between the two ends. The CDR3 loop reads CASEGGGNTGELFF. For the CDR3, the DNA is TGTGCCAGCGAGGGGGGGGGTAACACCGGGGAGCTGTTTTTT.

The V and J genes are TRBV9 and TRBJ1-5, with 9 bases lining up with TRBD1. Unmatched junction bases numbered 5, after V lost 3 bases and J lost 10 bases. The germline gives CDR1 SGDLS, CDR2 YYNGEE. The CDR3 has 13 amino acids. The CDR3 spells CASSAGGQGPQHF. The CDR3 DNA reads TGTGCCAGCAGCGCCGGGGGACAGGGACCCCAGCATTTT.

The V call is TRBV19, the J call TRBJ1-5, with D possibly TRBD1 on 5 matching bases. Germline assignment: CDR1 LNHDA and CDR2 SQIVND (reference sequence). The V and J ends lost 10 bases and 9 bases respectively, with 19 bases between them. This CDR3 has 13 residues. CDR3 DNA sequence: TGTGCCACTAACCGGGACCGTTCGGGGCCCCAGCATTTT. Translating it yields CATNRDRSGPQHF.

This chain joins TRBV10-3 and TRBJ2-2, with TRBD2 identical over 13 bases. Trimming at V came to 5 bases and at J to 0 bases, leaving 3 bases not matched to a gene. Looked up from germline, CDR1 is ENHRY and CDR2 is SYGVKD. This CDR3 is 17 amino acids long. CDR3 sequence reads: CAISRTSGGTNTGELFF. The CDR3 DNA sequence: TGTGCCATCAGTAGGACTAGCGGGGGAACGAACACCGGGGAGCTGTTTTTT.

The chain carries TRBV5-6 and TRBJ2-7; TRBD1 or TRBD2 may be the D gene (5 bases each). The length of the CDR3 is 15 residues. The germline CDR1 and CDR2 sequences are SGHDT and YYEEEE. The ends were cut back, 0 bases at V and 4 bases at J, with 14 bases in the middle. The CDR3 DNA follows: TGTGCCAGCAGCTTGGCCGGGGACGGTAGTTACGAGCAGTACTTC. Protein: CASSLAGDGSYEQYF.

The chain is built from TRBV4-3 and TRBJ1-1, with D possibly being TRBD1 (5 bases). V shed 0 bases and J shed 3 bases, with 11 bases lying between them. This CDR3 is 15 amino acids long. Germline CDR1 and CDR2: LGHNA and YSLEER. This CDR3 is CASSQEDWGDTEAFF. The CDR3 nucleotides read TGCGCCAGCAGCCAAGAGGATTGGGGCGACACTGAAGCTTTCTTT.

The V and J genes are TRBV18 and TRBJ2-3; D unresolved. This CDR3 spans 13 amino acids. The V end lost 3 bases, the J end lost 14 bases, and 18 bases lay between the germline ends. Germline values: CDR1 KGHSH, CDR2 LQKENI. CDR3 nucleotides: TGTGCCAGCTCACCGGCCGGGCCCCAACTCGGGTATTTT. This sequence encodes CASSPAGPQLGYF.

The chain couples TRBV19 to TRBJ1-1; 7 bases are shared with TRBD1. CDR3 size: 12 residues. Germline V gene sequence: CDR1 LNHDA, CDR2 SQIVND (reference sequence). V was pared by 2 bases and J by 8 bases, with 2 bases of the junction left unmatched. DNA for the CDR3: TGTGCCAGTAGTATACGGGACAGCGAAGCTTTCTTT. Encoded protein: CASSIRDSEAFF.

The chain recombines TRBV6-6 with TRBJ1-5, with D possibly being TRBD1 (6 bases). This CDR3 contains 16 residues. With 2 bases removed from V and 2 bases from J, the gap between germline ends came to 13 bases. In germline, CDR1 is MNHNY, CDR2 SVGAGI (reference sequence). The CDR3 region has the DNA TGTGCCAGCAGTTACGTAGGACAGAGTCGCAATCAGCCCCAGCATTTT. Amino acids: CASSYVGQSRNQPQHF.

The V call is TRBV7-6, the J call TRBJ1-3; D uncertain. The CDR3 is 15 residues long. Germline CDR1 and CDR2: SGHVS and FNYEAQ. The V gene lost 1 base and the J gene lost 4 bases, with 11 bases spanning the gap. The CDR3 spells CASSLDPQTGNTIYF. In DNA form, the CDR3 reads TGTGCCAGCAGCTTAGATCCCCAAACGGGAAACACCATATATTTT.

The chain combines TRBV2 with TRBJ2-4; tentative D call: TRBD2 (6 bases). This CDR3 has 13 residues. CDR1 is SNHLY and CDR2 is FYNNEI in the germline V gene. V was pared by 7 bases and J by 7 bases, with 14 bases between. The CDR3 here is CASTGTGGNIQYF. The CDR3 nucleotides read TGTGCCAGCACCGGGACTGGTGGGAACATTCAGTACTTC.

V usage is TRBV6-6 and J usage is TRBJ1-4, with D uncertain. Trimming removed 0 bases at V and 12 bases at J, with 11 bases between. The CDR3 has 13 amino acids. CDR1 MNHNY and CDR2 SVGAGI come from the germline V gene (reference sequence). The CDR3 bases are TGTGCCAGCAGTTACTCGAGTGCGAGGGAACTGTTTTTT. Translated, it gives CASSYSSARELFF.

The V gene is TRBV30, the J gene TRBJ1-5; 8 bases match TRBD1. Germline V gene lookup returns CDR1 GTSNPN and CDR2 SVGIG (reference sequence). Losses at the gene ends were 5 bases for V and 2 bases for J; bases not matched to a gene: 8. The CDR3 sequence is 15 residues long. The CDR3 DNA is TGTGCCTGGGACCGAACAGGGGGAGGCAATCAGCCCCAGCATTTT. This encodes CAWDRTGGGNQPQHF.

The chain recombines TRBV30 with TRBJ1-2; D ambiguous. The V gene lost 0 bases and the J gene lost 3 bases, with 11 bases spanning the gap. The CDR3 extends over 14 amino acids. CDR1 and CDR2 (germline): GTSNPN, SVGIG (reference sequence). The DNA for the CDR3 is TGTGCCTGGAGTGTAATCGGTAGGGACTATGGCTACACCTTC. This encodes CAWSVIGRDYGYTF.

This clone was seen more than once but under ten times. The chain employs TRBV7-2 and TRBJ2-1; possibly TRBD1 or TRBD2 for D (5 bases each). The CDR3 covers 16 residues. Trimming removed 2 bases at V and 7 bases at J, with 18 bases between. Germline CDR1 is SGHTA and CDR2 is FQGNSA. CDR3 sequence: CASSLPPWDLRNEQFF. The CDR3, as DNA: TGTGCCAGCAGCTTACCCCCCTGGGACCTAAGGAATGAGCAGTTCTTC.

The chain joins TRBV7-2 to TRBJ1-2; D ambiguous. V was shortened by 0 bases and J by 2 bases, with 10 bases between the two germline ends. From germline, CDR1 is SGHTA and CDR2 FQGNSA. The CDR3 is 15 residues long. In nucleotides, the CDR3 is TGTGCCAGCAGCTTAGCTCTGAAACCGAACTATGGCTACACCTTC. This codes for CASSLALKPNYGYTF.

The genes are TRBV28 and TRBJ1-4, with D maybe TRBD1 (5 bases). CDR1 MDHEN and CDR2 SYDVKM come from the germline V gene. The ends were cut back, 5 bases at V and 8 bases at J, with 9 bases in the middle. The CDR3 has 12 amino acids. The CDR3: CASSTRTEKLFF. Here the CDR3 DNA reads TGTGCCAGCAGTACAAGGACAGAAAAACTGTTTTTT.

This sequence joins TRBV5-1 and TRBJ2-3; no firm D call. Trimming took 3 bases from V and 5 from J, leaving 13 bases between them. This CDR3 spans 14 amino acids. CDR1 is SGHRS and CDR2 is YFSETQ in the germline V gene. The DNA of the CDR3 is TGCGCCAGCAGCTGGAGCCGGCAGATAGATACGCAGTATTTT. Translating gives CASSWSRQIDTQYF.

The CDR3 here is CASDDVTGSTEAFF. The CDR3 nucleotides are TGTGCCAGTGACGACGTGACAGGGAGCACTGAAGCTTTCTTT. The genes are TRBV19 and TRBJ1-1; 7 nucleotides line up with TRBD1. The CDR3 spans 14 residues. V lost 8 bases to trimming and J lost 4 bases; unmatched junction nucleotides: 10. Germline CDR1 LNHDA, CDR2 SQIVND (reference sequence).

The V call is TRBV10-3, the J call TRBJ2-2, with 7 bases matching TRBD2. Germline V gene lookup returns CDR1 ENHRY and CDR2 SYGVKD. CDR3 length equals 15 residues. V was clipped by 0 bases and J by 7 bases; unmatched bases: 5. The CDR3 sequence: CAISESWTSNGELFF. The CDR3 DNA reads as TGTGCCATCAGTGAGTCCTGGACTAGTAACGGGGAGCTGTTTTTT.

The gene calls are TRBV6-1 and TRBJ1-2; D uncertain. Germline loops: CDR1 MNHNS, CDR2 SASEGT. CDR3 length: 10 amino acids. V lost 5 bases and J lost 9, with 7 bases in between. CDR3 sequence reads: CASSYSSYTF. The CDR3 DNA follows: TGTGCCAGCAGTTATTCCAGCTACACCTTC.

This clone was seen a single time. This chain uses TRBV2 with TRBJ2-3; D is undetermined. Germline V gives CDR1 SNHLY, CDR2 FYNNEI. This CDR3 is built from 14 residues. Trimming removed 4 bases from V and 4 bases from J, with 12 bases in between. The CDR3 DNA sequence: TGTGCCAGCAGTGTCATATGGGCGGCAGATACGCAGTATTTT. Amino acids: CASSVIWAADTQYF. Combining the CDR3 with reference TRBV2 and TRBJ2-3 gives the whole variable domain EPEVTQTPSHQVTQMGQEVILRCVPISNHLYFYWYRQILGQKVEFLVSFYNNEISEKSEIFDDQFSVERPDGSNFTLKIRSTKLEDSAMYFCASSVIWAADTQYFGPGTRLTVL.

This clone was seen a few times. The V and J genes are TRBV6-5 and TRBJ1-1; D not resolved. The CDR3 extends over 13 amino acids. Germline loops: CDR1 MNHEY, CDR2 SVGAGI. The germline V and J ends were trimmed by 5 bases and 0 bases, with 7 bases remaining between them. CDR3 bases: TGTGCCAGCAGTGAGACGGTGAACACTGAAGCTTTCTTT. Translating gives CASSETVNTEAFF.